Listed here are 24 T cell receptor beta chains from one sample, sequenced in a study of identifying expanded T cells in peripheral blood. TCRdb's copy holds only in-frame clones and misses some; the assay was immunoSEQ multiplex PCR. The top ten clones hold around 20% of a sample with 65,000 to 95,000 clones, 80% to 85% of them seen once. The sample was blood. Receptor source: a person aged 18-70 years in good health.

This sequence joins TRBV7-6 and TRBJ2-3; 11 bases agree with TRBD2. J gave up 0 bases and V 1 base, and 6 bases lay outside the gene matches. The CDR3 sequence is 18 residues long. Per the germline V gene, CDR1 is SGHVS and CDR2 is FNYEAQ. The CDR3 reads CASSLVSLAGGSTDTQYF. The CDR3 nucleotides are TGTGCCAGCAGCTTAGTGTCTCTAGCGGGAGGAAGCACAGATACGCAGTATTTT. The entire variable domain, with the rest obtained from reference TRBV7-6 and TRBJ2-3, is as follows: GAGVSQSPRYKVTKRGQDVALRCDPISGHVSLYWYRQALGQGPEFLTYFNYEAQQDKSGLPNDRFSAERPEGSISTLTIQRTEQRDSAMYRCASSLVSLAGGSTDTQYFGPGTRLTVL.

This chain uses TRBV23-1 with TRBJ1-2, with D unresolved. TRBV23-1 is annotated as an ORF whose role is uncertain. The CDR3 runs to 17 residues. The V gene lost 7 bases and the J gene lost 4 bases, with 25 bases spanning the gap. CDR3 nucleotides: TGCGCCAGCACCCGTTTAACTAGGATCCGTCCCCCCTATGGCTACACCTTC. Translated: CASTRLTRIRPPYGYTF.

This clone was counted between two and nine times. This chain joins TRBV6-8 and TRBJ2-7; 7 bases are shared with TRBD1. J was trimmed by 3 bases and V by 8 bases; bases with no gene match: 19. This CDR3 comprises 17 residues. Germline CDR1 MNHGY, CDR2 SAAAGT. CDR3 protein: CASPPGQAILWSYEQYF. The CDR3 DNA follows: TGTGCCAGCCCGCCCGGACAGGCTATATTATGGAGCTACGAGCAGTACTTC.

The chain recombines TRBV7-9 with TRBJ2-4; TRBD2 agrees at 9 bases. Germline V CDR1 and CDR2: SEHNR, FQNEAQ (reference sequence). The CDR3 spans 19 residues. The V and J ends lost 1 base and 2 bases, in that order; junction bases with no gene match: 12. In nucleotides, the CDR3 is TGTGCCAGCAGCTTAGGGTTCTGGTTAGCGGGGGATACCAAAAACATTCAGTACTTC. The encoded protein is CASSLGFWLAGDTKNIQYF.

The chain combines TRBV18 with TRBJ2-5, with D unresolved. The CDR3 consists of 13 residues. V was trimmed by 3 bases and J by 1 base, leaving 6 bases between them. Germline V gene data show CDR1 as KGHSH and CDR2 as LQKENI. CDR3 region: CASSPAAQETQYF. The DNA for the CDR3 is TGTGCCAGCTCACCTGCAGCCCAAGAGACCCAGTACTTC.

J is TRBJ2-1 and V is TRBV5-8; no clear D. Germline V CDR1 and CDR2: SGHTS, YDEGEE. This CDR3 has 14 residues. With 4 bases removed from V and 7 bases from J, the gap between germline ends came to 15 bases. CDR3 coding DNA: TGTGCCAGCAGCCCCCTAAGCTTAGGTAATGAGCAGTTCTTC. Translation gives CASSPLSLGNEQFF.

V usage is TRBV7-9 and J usage is TRBJ1-1; D not resolved. Germline V gives CDR1 SEHNR, CDR2 FQNEAQ (reference sequence). CDR3 size: 13 residues. The V and J ends lost 1 base and 2 bases respectively, with 5 bases between them. The CDR3 region is CASSLGQNTEAFF. CDR3 sequence (DNA): TGTGCCAGCAGCTTAGGGCAAAACACTGAAGCTTTCTTT.

The chain has TRBV19 and TRBJ2-5, with 15 bases aligning to TRBD2. With 4 bases clipped from V and 4 bases from J, the junction kept 7 bases outside the gene matches. This CDR3 region has 17 residues. Per germline, CDR1 LNHDA and CDR2 SQIVND (reference sequence). CDR3 DNA sequence: TGTGCCAGTAGTACGCGGACTAGCGGGAGGGCCAGAGAGACCCAGTACTTC. Its translation: CASSTRTSGRARETQYF.

This chain links TRBV6-4 with TRBJ2-5; D is undetermined. Germline V gene lookup returns CDR1 MRHNA and CDR2 SNTAGT. The CDR3 consists of 13 residues. Trimming took 0 bases from V and 3 from J, leaving 5 bases between them. This CDR3 is CASSDSMKETQYF. CDR3 DNA: TGTGCCAGCAGTGACTCGATGAAAGAGACCCAGTACTTC.

The V and J genes are TRBV9 and TRBJ2-5; the match to TRBD1 covers 12 bases. Trimming removed 3 bases from V and 5 bases from J; junction bases left unmatched: 8. Germline V gene data show CDR1 as SGDLS and CDR2 as YYNGEE. The CDR3 has 16 amino acids. CDR3 residues: CASSAGQGADRETQYF. The CDR3 DNA reads as TGTGCCAGCAGCGCGGGACAGGGGGCCGATCGGGAGACCCAGTACTTC.

V and J are TRBV11-2 and TRBJ2-5, with no clear D. Trimming cost V 4 bases and J 2 bases, with 8 bases left between them. The CDR3 loop spans 13 amino acids. Germline V gene sequence: CDR1 SGHAT, CDR2 FQNNGV. CDR3 sequence reads: CASSSTGQETQYF. In DNA, the CDR3 is TGTGCCAGCAGCTCGACGGGTCAAGAGACCCAGTACTTC.

V usage is TRBV25-1 and J usage is TRBJ2-7; D uncertain. The V end was cut by 2 bases, the J end by 2 bases, with 10 bases between. The germline V gene has CDR1 MGHDK and CDR2 SYGVNS. This CDR3 is built from 14 residues. The CDR3 is CASSEMGIPYEQYF. The CDR3 DNA follows: TGTGCCAGCAGTGAAATGGGGATTCCCTACGAGCAGTACTTC.

The gene calls are TRBV5-1 and TRBJ2-7, with 9 bases fitting TRBD2. There are 15 residues in the CDR3. Trimming at V came to 1 base and at J to 4 bases, leaving 6 bases not matched to a gene. Germline V gene data show CDR1 as SGHRS and CDR2 as YFSETQ. CDR3 region: CASSLRSSGAYEQYF. The CDR3 region has the DNA TGCGCCAGCAGCTTGCGGTCTAGCGGGGCGTACGAGCAGTACTTC.

The genes are TRBV28 and TRBJ2-1; D remains unclear. From germline, CDR1 is MDHEN and CDR2 SYDVKM. The ends were cut back, 8 bases at V and 6 bases at J, with 11 bases in the middle. The CDR3 is 12 residues long. CDR3 sequence: CASALDLNEQFF. The CDR3 DNA is TGTGCCAGCGCGTTGGACCTCAATGAGCAGTTCTTC.

The rearrangement uses TRBV29-1 and TRBJ2-3; the D is unclear. V was pared by 5 bases and J by 1 base, with 7 bases between. Germline CDR1 SQVTM, CDR2 ANQGSEA. The CDR3 is 12 amino acids. CDR3 sequence (DNA): TGCAGCGTTCGATGGGGCACAGATACGCAGTATTTT. It is translated as CSVRWGTDTQYF.

This chain uses TRBV2 with TRBJ2-1; D may correspond to TRBD1 or TRBD2 (5 bases each). The CDR3 consists of 15 residues. Trimming took 8 bases from V and 0 from J, leaving 14 bases between them. Germline-derived CDR1 and CDR2 are SNHLY and FYNNEI. The CDR3 nucleotides are TGTGCCAGCCGAGGGACGGACTTCTCCTACAATGAGCAGTTCTTC. Its translation is CASRGTDFSYNEQFF.

The chain links TRBV6-5 to TRBJ1-1; TRBD1 agrees at 7 bases. From germline, CDR1 is MNHEY and CDR2 SVGAGI. The trim removed 6 bases at V and 5 bases at J, leaving 6 bases unmatched. CDR3 length: 13 amino acids. In DNA, the CDR3 is TGTGCCAGCAGCCTACAGGGGTTGACTGAAGCTTTCTTT. This translates into CASSLQGLTEAFF.

The sample holds one count of this clone. The chain joins TRBV19 to TRBJ2-7; 8 nucleotides match TRBD1. CDR1 LNHDA and CDR2 SQIVND come from the germline V gene (reference sequence). This CDR3 is built from 16 residues. The V segment lost 3 bases and the J segment 0 bases; nucleotides outside the gene matches: 7. CDR3 sequence reads: CASSIQGASSSYEQYF. Here the CDR3 DNA reads TGTGCCAGTAGTATTCAGGGGGCTTCTAGCTCCTACGAGCAGTACTTC.

This clone was recorded only once. The chain employs TRBV9 and TRBJ2-6; D gene uncertain. In germline, CDR1 is SGDLS, CDR2 YYNGEE. Trimming cost V 5 bases and J 2 bases, with 5 bases left between them. This CDR3 region has 13 residues. CDR3 loop: CASRSPGANVLTF. CDR3 coding DNA: TGTGCCAGCAGATCTCCTGGGGCCAACGTCCTGACTTTC.

The chain links TRBV6-1 to TRBJ2-1, with 8 bases that match TRBD1. The CDR3 is 14 residues long. The junction had 1 base not matched to a gene; V was cut back by 4 bases and J by 2 bases. Germline V gene sequence: CDR1 MNHNS, CDR2 SASEGT. CDR3 loop: CASSAGQAYNEQFF. The CDR3, as DNA: TGTGCCAGCAGTGCGGGACAGGCCTACAATGAGCAGTTCTTC.

V is TRBV11-3 and J is TRBJ2-6; weak D call: TRBD1 (5 bases). Trimming cost V 2 bases and J 1 base, with 12 bases left between them. The germline V gene encodes CDR1 SGHNT and CDR2 YENEEA. The CDR3 is 17 amino acids. The DNA for the CDR3 is TGTGCCAGCAGCTTAAGTTCCAGGGCGTCTGGGGCCAACGTCCTGACTTTC. Translating it yields CASSLSSRASGANVLTF.

This clone was seen once. The J gene is TRBJ2-5, the V gene TRBV7-3; D gene unclear. Trimming stripped 1 base from V and 1 base from J, with 7 bases between. There are 14 residues in the CDR3. The germline V gene encodes CDR1 SGHTA and CDR2 FQGTGA. CDR3 in amino acids: CASSLSGSQETQYF. For the CDR3, the DNA is TGTGCCAGCAGCTTAAGTGGGTCCCAAGAGACCCAGTACTTC. Full variable domain (missing parts from reference TRBV7-3 and TRBJ2-5): GAGVSQTPSNKVTEKGKYVELRCDPISGHTALYWYRQSLGQGPEFLIYFQGTGAADDSGLPNDRFFAVRPEGSVSTLKIQRTERGDSAVYLCASSLSGSQETQYFGPGTRLLVL.

The rearrangement links TRBV29-1 to TRBJ2-1; weak D call: TRBD1 (6 bases). The germline V and J ends were trimmed by 2 bases and 7 bases, with 9 bases remaining between them. The CDR3 extends over 12 amino acids. Germline V gene lookup returns CDR1 SQVTM and CDR2 ANQGSEA. The CDR3 DNA is TGCAGCGTTGAATCCACAGGGAATGAGCAGTTCTTC. Protein sequence: CSVESTGNEQFF.

The CDR3 DNA reads as TGTGCCAGCAGTCCGTGGGCTAGCGGCGGGGAGCTGTTTTTT. Encoded protein: CASSPWASGGELFF. The rearrangement links TRBV27 to TRBJ2-2, with 7 bases lining up with TRBD2. Germline CDR1 and CDR2: MNHEY and SMNVEV (reference sequence). The V segment lost 5 bases and the J segment 7 bases; nucleotides outside the gene matches: 7. This CDR3 spans 14 amino acids.